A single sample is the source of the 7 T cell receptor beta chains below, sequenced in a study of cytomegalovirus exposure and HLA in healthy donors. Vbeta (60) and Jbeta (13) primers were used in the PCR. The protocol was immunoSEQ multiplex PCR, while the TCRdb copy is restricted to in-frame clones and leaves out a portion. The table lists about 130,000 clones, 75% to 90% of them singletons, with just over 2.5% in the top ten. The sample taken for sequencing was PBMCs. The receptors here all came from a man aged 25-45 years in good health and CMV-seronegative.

CDR3 coding DNA: TGTGCCACGGACAGGGACACTGAAGCTTTCTTT. Amino acids: CATDRDTEAFF. V and J are TRBV28 and TRBJ1-1; 8 bases fit TRBD1. The trim removed 10 bases at V and 3 bases at J, leaving 1 base unmatched. Looked up from germline, CDR1 is MDHEN and CDR2 is SYDVKM. The CDR3 is 11 amino acids.

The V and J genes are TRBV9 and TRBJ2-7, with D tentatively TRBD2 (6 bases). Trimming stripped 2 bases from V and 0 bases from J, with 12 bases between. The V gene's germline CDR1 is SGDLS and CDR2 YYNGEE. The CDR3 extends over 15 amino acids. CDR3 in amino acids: CASSVSGGISYEQYF. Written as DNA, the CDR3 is TGTGCCAGCAGCGTTAGCGGAGGGATCTCCTACGAGCAGTACTTC.

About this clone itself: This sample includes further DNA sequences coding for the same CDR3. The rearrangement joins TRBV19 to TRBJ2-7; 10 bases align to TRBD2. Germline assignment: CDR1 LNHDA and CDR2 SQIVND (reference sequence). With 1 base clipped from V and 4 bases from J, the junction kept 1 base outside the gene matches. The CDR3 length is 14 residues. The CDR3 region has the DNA TGTGCCAGTAGTATAGGGACTAGCGGATACGAGCAGTACTTC. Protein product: CASSIGTSGYEQYF.

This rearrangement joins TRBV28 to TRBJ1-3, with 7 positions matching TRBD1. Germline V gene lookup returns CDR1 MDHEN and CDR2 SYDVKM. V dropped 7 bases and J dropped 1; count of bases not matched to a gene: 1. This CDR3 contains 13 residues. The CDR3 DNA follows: TGTGCCAGCAACAGGGGATCTGGAAACACCATATATTTT. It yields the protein CASNRGSGNTIYF. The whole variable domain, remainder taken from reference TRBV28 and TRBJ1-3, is DVKVTQSSRYLVKRTGEKVFLECVQDMDHENMFWYRQDPGLGLRLIYFSYDVKMKEKGDIPEGYSVSREKKERFSLILESASTNQTSMYLCASNRGSGNTIYFGEGSWLTVV.

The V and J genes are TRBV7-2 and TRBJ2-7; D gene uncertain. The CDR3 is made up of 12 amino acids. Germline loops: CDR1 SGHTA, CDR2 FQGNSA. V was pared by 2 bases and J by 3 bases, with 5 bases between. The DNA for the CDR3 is TGTGCCAGCAGCTTACTAGGCTACGAGCAGTACTTC. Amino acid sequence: CASSLLGYEQYF.

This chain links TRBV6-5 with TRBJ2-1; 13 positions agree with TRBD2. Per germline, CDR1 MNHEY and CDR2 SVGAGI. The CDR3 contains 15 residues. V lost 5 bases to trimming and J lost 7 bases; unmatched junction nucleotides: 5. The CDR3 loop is CASSQLAGGLNEQFF. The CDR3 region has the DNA TGTGCCAGCAGTCAACTAGCGGGAGGGTTGAATGAGCAGTTCTTC.

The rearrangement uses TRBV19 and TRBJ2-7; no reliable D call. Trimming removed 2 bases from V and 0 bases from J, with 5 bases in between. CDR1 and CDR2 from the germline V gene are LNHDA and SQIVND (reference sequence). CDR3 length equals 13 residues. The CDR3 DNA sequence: TGTGCCAGTAGTATACAGGCCTCCTACGAGCAGTACTTC. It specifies CASSIQASYEQYF.